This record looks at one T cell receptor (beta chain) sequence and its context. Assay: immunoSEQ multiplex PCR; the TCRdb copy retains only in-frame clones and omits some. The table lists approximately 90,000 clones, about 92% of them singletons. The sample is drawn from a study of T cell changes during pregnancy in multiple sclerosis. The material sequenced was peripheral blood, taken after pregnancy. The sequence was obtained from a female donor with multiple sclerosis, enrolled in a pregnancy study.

The CDR3 here is CASSDRGGNSPLHF. CDR3 sequence (DNA): TGTGCCAGCTCAGACAGGGGAGGTAATTCACCCCTCCACTTT. This sequence joins TRBV18 and TRBJ1-6; 8 bases are shared with TRBD1. Per germline, CDR1 KGHSH and CDR2 LQKENI. CDR3 length: 14 residues. Trimming cost V 5 bases and J 6 bases; bases outside gene matches: 3.